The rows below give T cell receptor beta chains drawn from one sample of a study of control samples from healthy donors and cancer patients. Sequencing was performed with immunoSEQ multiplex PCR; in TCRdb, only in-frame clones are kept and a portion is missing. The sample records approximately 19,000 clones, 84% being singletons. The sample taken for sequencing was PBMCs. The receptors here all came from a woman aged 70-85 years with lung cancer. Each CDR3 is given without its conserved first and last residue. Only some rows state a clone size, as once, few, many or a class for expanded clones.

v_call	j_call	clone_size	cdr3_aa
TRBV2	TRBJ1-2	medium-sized	ASSGGTSKGYT
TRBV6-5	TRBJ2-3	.	ASRAGVAADTQY
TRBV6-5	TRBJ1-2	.	ASSYDGARGYT
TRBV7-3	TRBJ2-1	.	ASSLAGVSQYNEQF
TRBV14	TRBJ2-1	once	ASSQGGTGARGQF
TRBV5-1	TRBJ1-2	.	ASSSTNEGYT
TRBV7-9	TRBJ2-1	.	ASSPRARSLGEQF
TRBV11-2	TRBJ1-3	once	ASSLAGLGNTIY
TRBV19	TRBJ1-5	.	ASSSDNSRDQPQH
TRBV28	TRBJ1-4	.	ASRAGTGYEKLF
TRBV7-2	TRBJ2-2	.	ASSLGGGTGELF
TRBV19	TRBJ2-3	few	ASRRTSGKRERTDTQY
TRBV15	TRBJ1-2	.	ATSSLFDSAADGYT
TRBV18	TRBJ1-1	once	ASSLTLNTEAF
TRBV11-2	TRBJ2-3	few	ASSARTSGSVADTQY
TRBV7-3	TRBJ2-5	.	ASSLRGGSLETQY
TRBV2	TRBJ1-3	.	ASLADTIY
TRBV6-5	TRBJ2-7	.	ASSPRAGGYEQY
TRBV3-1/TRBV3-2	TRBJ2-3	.	ASSQRGPDTQY
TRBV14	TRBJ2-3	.	ASSQALLSGDTDTQY
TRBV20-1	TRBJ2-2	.	SASREGGTGELF
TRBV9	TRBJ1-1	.	ASSLSGLSTEAF
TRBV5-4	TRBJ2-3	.	ASSLERFADTQY
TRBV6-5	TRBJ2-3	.	ASSFTSGSWDTQY
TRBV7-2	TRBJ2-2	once	ASSFVGTGTGGELF
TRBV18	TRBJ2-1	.	ASSPGTGTYNEQF
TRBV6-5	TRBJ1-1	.	ASSLRWGAGTEAF
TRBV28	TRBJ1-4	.	ASSLPATRKLF
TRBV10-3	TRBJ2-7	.	AISGSGTGGADEQY
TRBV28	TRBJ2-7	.	ASSRGSTYEQY
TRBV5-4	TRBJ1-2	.	ASSLGQPYGYT
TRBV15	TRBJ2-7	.	ATSRDWGRRSFEQY
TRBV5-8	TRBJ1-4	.	ASSPVGEKLF
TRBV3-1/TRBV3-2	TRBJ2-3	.	ASSQTTGRLSTDTQY
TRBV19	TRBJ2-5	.	ASSSLGQGQETQY
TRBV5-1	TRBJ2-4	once	ASSWRPDRGENIQY
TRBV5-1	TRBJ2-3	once	ASSLAPGTSGFIVDTQY
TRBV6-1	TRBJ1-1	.	ASSGPRDRVRVNTEAF
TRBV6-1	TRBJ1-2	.	ASSDPGTDGYT
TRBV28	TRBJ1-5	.	ASSSWDRAFNQPQH
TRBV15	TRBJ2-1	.	ATSRDFRVFSYNEQF
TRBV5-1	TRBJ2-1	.	ASSPTRGTTGTSQF
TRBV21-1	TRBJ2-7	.	ASSKGAEQY
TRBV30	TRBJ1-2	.	AGGQGINGYT
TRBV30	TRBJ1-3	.	AWSIGSGNTIY
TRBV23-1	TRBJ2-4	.	ASSRTLRESKNIQY